Below are 11 T cell receptor beta chains sequenced from a single sample in a study of T-cell reconstitution after alpha-beta-depleted transplantation in children. Unique molecular identifiers were used to barcode this TCRbeta library. TCRdb reanalysed the PCR reads using MiXCR and keeps one entry per CDR3 protein. This table has roughly 300,000 distinct CDR3 sequences, approximately 10% appearing once. The sample consisted of peripheral blood, taken 180 days after TCRalphabeta/CD19-depleted stem cell transplant. Receptors originate from a male patient between 2 and 15 years old who had a stem cell transplant for chronic granulomatous disease, so the T cells may come from the graft donor.

The table lists this clonotype with many counts. The gene calls are TRBV29-1 and TRBJ2-3; D may match TRBD1 or TRBD2 (5 bases each). CDR1 SQVTM and CDR2 ANQGSEA come from the germline V gene. V was shortened by 4 bases and J by 3 bases, with 11 bases between the two germline ends. There are 13 residues in the CDR3. CDR3 DNA sequence: TGCAGCGTTGTCGGGTGGGGGACAGATACGCAGTATTTT. This gives the protein CSVVGWGTDTQYF.

As for this clonotype: A much more abundant neighbour one base away suggests this may be a read error. The chain links TRBV13 to TRBJ2-7, with 10 bases aligning to TRBD2. CDR1 and CDR2 from the germline V gene are PRHDT and FYEKMQ (reference sequence). There are 16 residues in the CDR3. This CDR3 is CASSGRASGSFHELYF. The CDR3, as DNA: TGTGCCAGCAGCGGGAGGGCTAGCGGGAGTTTCCACGAGCTGTACTTC.

This clonotype was counted at least ten times. The V call is TRBV29-1, the J call TRBJ2-1; D is possibly TRBD2 (5 bases). Deletions cut 2 bases from V and 12 bases from J, with 20 bases between. The CDR3 has 14 amino acids. CDR1 is SQVTM and CDR2 is ANQGSEA in the germline V gene. The CDR3 region is CSVETMAFGVGQFF. CDR3 DNA sequence: TGCAGCGTTGAAACCATGGCGTTCGGGGTCGGGCAGTTCTTC.

In its sample, this clonotype was seen many times. V usage is TRBV12-3 or TRBV12-4 and J usage is TRBJ2-7, with 9 positions matching TRBD1. V lost 5 bases to trimming and J lost 5 bases; unmatched junction nucleotides: 10. The CDR3 totals 15 residues. CDR3 sequence (DNA): TGTGCCAGCAGTCCACATCCGGGACAGGGTCACGAGCAGTACTTC. Translation: CASSPHPGQGHEQYF.

This clonotype has a count of ten or more. The chain has TRBV5-1 and TRBJ2-7; perhaps TRBD1 as D (5 bases). This CDR3 has 15 residues. The germline V and J ends were trimmed by 7 bases and 2 bases, with 19 bases remaining between them. Germline CDR1 and CDR2: SGHRS and YFSETQ. In DNA form, the CDR3 reads TGCGCCAGCGCACGAAAAAGCGTACAGGCCTACGAGCAGTACTTC. Protein sequence: CASARKSVQAYEQYF.

As to this clonotype: No conserved phenylalanine or tryptophan is present at the end of the CDR3, so a read error is the likely explanation. The chain links TRBV12-3 or TRBV12-4 to TRBJ1-6; no clear D. With 6 bases removed from V and 9 bases from J, the gap between germline ends came to 18 bases. The CDR3 totals 15 residues. The CDR3 DNA reads as TGTGCCAGCAGCCGAAGGACCGCGGAGGGTTCACCCCTCCACCTT. Amino acid sequence: CASSRRTAEGSPLHL.

This clonotype appeared a single time. This sequence may be a read error, since a much larger clone differs from it by one base. V gene TRBV12-3 or TRBV12-4 combines with J gene TRBJ2-3, with D hard to call. The DNA end is a closer match to TRBJ1-5, so the J assignment may be wrong. The CDR3 is 14 residues long. The CDR3 nucleotides are TGTGCCAGCAGTAGGCTAGTCGGCACAGATACGCAGCATTTT. Translating it yields CASSRLVGTDTQHF.

This clonotype was detected many times. The chain is built from TRBV5-4 and TRBJ2-1, with TRBD2 identical over 11 bases. Germline-derived CDR1 and CDR2 are SGHNT and YYREEE (reference sequence). V gave up 0 bases and J gave up 1 base; unmatched junction bases: 3. The CDR3 sequence is 17 residues long. The CDR3: CASSLGLAGRSYNEQFF. In nucleotides, the CDR3 is TGTGCCAGCAGCTTGGGACTAGCGGGAAGGTCCTACAATGAGCAGTTCTTC.

The chain joins TRBV7-8 to TRBJ2-2, with 7 nucleotides matching TRBD2. The V gene end was trimmed by 5 bases and the J gene end by 8 bases; junction bases not matched to a gene: 17. Germline V CDR1 and CDR2: SGHVS, FQNEAQ. The CDR3 extends over 17 amino acids. The CDR3 DNA follows: TGTGCCAGCAGCCAGGGTTGGAGGGAGGGAGGAAAGGGGGAGCTGTTTTTT. It yields the protein CASSQGWREGGKGELFF.

This clonotype has ten or more counts. This sequence joins TRBV28 and TRBJ2-3, with 7 bases fitting TRBD2. The trim removed 6 bases at V and 0 bases at J, leaving 15 bases unmatched. Germline V lookup: CDR1 MDHEN, CDR2 SYDVKM. This CDR3 has 18 residues. Here the CDR3 DNA reads TGTGCCAGCAGCCGTAGGGCTAGCGGCAAGACTAGCACAGATACGCAGTATTTT. Its protein is CASSRRASGKTSTDTQYF.

This clonotype was recorded at least ten times. This rearrangement joins TRBV4-1 to TRBJ2-2; D gene ambiguous. The CDR3 has 13 residues. Germline V CDR1 and CDR2: MGHRA, YSYEKL. V was shortened by 4 bases and J by 3 bases, with 6 bases between the two germline ends. CDR3 DNA: TGCGCCAGCAGCCCCGGGTACACCGGGGAGCTGTTTTTT. Its translation: CASSPGYTGELFF.